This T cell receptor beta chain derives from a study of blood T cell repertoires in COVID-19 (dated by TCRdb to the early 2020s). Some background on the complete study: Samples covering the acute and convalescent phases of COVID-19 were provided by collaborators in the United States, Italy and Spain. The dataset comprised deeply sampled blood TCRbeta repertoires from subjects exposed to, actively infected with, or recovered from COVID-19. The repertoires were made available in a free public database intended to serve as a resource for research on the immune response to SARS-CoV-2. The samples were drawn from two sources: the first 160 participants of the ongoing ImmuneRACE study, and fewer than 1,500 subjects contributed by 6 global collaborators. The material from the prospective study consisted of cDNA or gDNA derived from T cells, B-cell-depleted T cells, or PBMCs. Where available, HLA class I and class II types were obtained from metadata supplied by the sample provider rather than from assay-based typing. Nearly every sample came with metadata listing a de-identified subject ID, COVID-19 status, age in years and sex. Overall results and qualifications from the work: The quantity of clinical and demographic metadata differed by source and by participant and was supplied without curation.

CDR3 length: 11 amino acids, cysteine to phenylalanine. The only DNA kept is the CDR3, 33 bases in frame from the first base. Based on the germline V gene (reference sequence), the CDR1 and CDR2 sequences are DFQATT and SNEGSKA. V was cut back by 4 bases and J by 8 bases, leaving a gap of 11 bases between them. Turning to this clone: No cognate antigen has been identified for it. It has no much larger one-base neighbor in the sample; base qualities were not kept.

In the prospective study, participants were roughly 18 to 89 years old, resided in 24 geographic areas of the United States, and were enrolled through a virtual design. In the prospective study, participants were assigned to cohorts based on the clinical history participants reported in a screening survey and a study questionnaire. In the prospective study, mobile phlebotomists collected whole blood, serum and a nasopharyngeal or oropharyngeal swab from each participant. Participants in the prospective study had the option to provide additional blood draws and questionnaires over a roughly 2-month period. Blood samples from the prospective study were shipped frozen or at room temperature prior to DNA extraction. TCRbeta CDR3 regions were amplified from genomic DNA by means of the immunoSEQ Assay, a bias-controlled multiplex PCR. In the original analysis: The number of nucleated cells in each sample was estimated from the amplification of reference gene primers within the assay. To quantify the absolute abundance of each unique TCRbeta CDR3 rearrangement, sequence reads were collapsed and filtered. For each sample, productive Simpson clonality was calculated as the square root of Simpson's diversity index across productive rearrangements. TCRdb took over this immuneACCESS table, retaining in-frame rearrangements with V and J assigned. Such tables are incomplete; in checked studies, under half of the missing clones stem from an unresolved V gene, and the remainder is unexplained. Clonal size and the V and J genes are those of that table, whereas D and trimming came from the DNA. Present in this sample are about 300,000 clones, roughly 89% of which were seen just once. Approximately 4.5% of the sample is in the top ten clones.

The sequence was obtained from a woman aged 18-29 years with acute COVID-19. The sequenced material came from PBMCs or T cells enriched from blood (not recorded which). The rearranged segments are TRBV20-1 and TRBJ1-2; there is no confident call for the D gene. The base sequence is TGCAGTGCTACCAGAGCGGGGGGCTACACCTTC. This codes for CSATRAGGYTF.